The rows below give T cell receptor beta chains drawn from one sample of a study of blood T cell repertoires in COVID-19. Assay used: immunoSEQ multiplex PCR; TCRdb lists only in-frame clones, some missing. The table lists 150,000 to 200,000 clones, roughly 85% of them singletons. Sequences were obtained from peripheral blood. The source is a human donor in a cohort sampled during active COVID-19. The CDR3 runs from the conserved cysteine through the conserved F or W. D genes are given only for firm matches. The size field is filled for only some rows; it gives once, few, many or a size class.

TRBJ2-3	-	TRBD2	TRBV19	16	CASSIRSGTSTDTQYF	TGTGCCAGTAGTATACGTAGCGGGACTAGCACAGATACGCAGTATTTT
TRBJ2-7	few	-	TRBV28	13	CASSLSGSGEQYF	TGTGCCAGCAGTTTAAGCGGTTCAGGTGAGCAGTACTTC
TRBJ2-2	once	TRBD2	TRBV30	16	CAWSAGTSYDPGELFF	TGTGCCTGGAGTGCTGGGACTAGCTATGACCCCGGGGAGCTGTTTTTT
TRBJ2-7	-	-	TRBV29-1	13	CSVVGRMPYEQYF	TGCAGCGTTGTGGGCAGAATGCCCTACGAGCAGTACTTC
TRBJ2-7	-	-	TRBV6-5	16	CASSYSERYATYEQYF	TGTGCCAGCAGTTACTCGGAGCGGTACGCAACCTACGAGCAGTACTTC
TRBJ2-7	-	TRBD2	TRBV7-9	15	CASSDGLALSYEQYF	TGTGCCAGCAGCGACGGACTAGCGCTATCCTACGAGCAGTACTTC
TRBJ1-6	-	TRBD1	TRBV18	19	CASSPLGQGYSSYNSPLHF	TGTGCCAGCTCACCACTGGGACAGGGGTACAGCTCCTATAATTCACCCCTCCACTTT
TRBJ1-1	once	-	TRBV30	14	CAWTQGPLNTEAFF	TGTGCCTGGACCCAGGGGCCTCTGAACACTGAAGCTTTCTTT
TRBJ1-4	large	TRBD1	TRBV28	15	CASSLEQGVGEKLFF	TGTGCCAGCAGTTTGGAACAGGGGGTCGGTGAAAAACTGTTTTTT
TRBJ1-4	once	TRBD1	TRBV7-9	15	CASSLRDRESEKLFF	TGTGCCAGCAGCCTCCGGGACAGGGAAAGCGAAAAACTGTTTTTT
TRBJ2-3	-	TRBD2	TRBV5-8	15	CASSFSGGLTDTQYF	TGTGCCAGCAGCTTCTCGGGAGGGCTCACAGATACGCAGTATTTT
TRBJ2-5	-	TRBD1	TRBV28	15	CASRVGQGGRETQYF	TGTGCCAGCAGGGTGGGACAGGGGGGCCGAGAGACCCAGTACTTC
TRBJ2-5	-	TRBD1	TRBV27	15	CASSPWTGIAETQYF	TGTGCCAGCAGTCCTTGGACAGGGATCGCGGAGACCCAGTACTTC
TRBJ1-1	few	TRBD1	TRBV24-1	14	CATQPGQGNTEAFF	TGTGCCACCCAACCGGGACAGGGGAACACTGAAGCTTTCTTT
TRBJ2-7	-	-	TRBV27	11	CGSGRAREQYF	TGTGGGAGCGGACGGGCGAGGGAGCAGTACTTC
TRBJ1-5	-	-	TRBV6-1	14	CASSETGDNQPQHF	TGTGCCAGCAGTGAAACAGGCGACAATCAGCCCCAGCATTTT
TRBJ1-4	-	TRBD1	TRBV5-8	14	CASSLDRGSEKLFF	TGTGCCAGCAGTCTTGACAGGGGCTCGGAAAAACTGTTTTTT
TRBJ1-3	-	-	TRBV3-1/TRBV3-2	15	CASSQEGRGANTIYF	TGTGCCAGCAGCCAAGAGGGCAGGGGAGCAAACACCATATATTTT
TRBJ2-2	-	TRBD1	TRBV6-4	15	CASSPGTGNTGELFF	TGTGCCAGCAGTCCCGGGACAGGGAACACCGGGGAGCTGTTTTTT
TRBJ2-7	-	TRBD2	TRBV3-1/TRBV3-2	17	CASSPKRELASWDEQYF	TGTGCCAGCAGCCCAAAAAGGGAACTAGCGTCGTGGGACGAGCAGTACTTC
TRBJ1-2	-	-	TRBV30	14	CAWSGASGVYGYTF	TGTGCCTGGAGTGGGGCGTCAGGTGTCTATGGCTACACCTTC
TRBJ2-4	-	-	TRBV6-5	16	CASSYSGALAKNIQYF	TGTGCCAGCAGTTACTCGGGGGCCTTAGCCAAAAACATTCAGTACTTC
TRBJ2-6	-	TRBD1	TRBV10-3	16	CAITRDRAPGANVLTF	TGTGCCATCACCCGGGACAGGGCTCCTGGGGCCAACGTCCTGACTTTC
TRBJ2-7	-	-	TRBV6-5	13	CATYQTNSYEQYF	TGTGCCACATATCAGACAAACTCCTACGAGCAGTACTTC
TRBJ2-1	-	TRBD2	TRBV2	15	CASSERSGSGNEQFF	TGTGCCAGCAGTGAACGCAGCGGGAGTGGGAATGAGCAGTTCTTC
TRBJ2-1	-	TRBD2	TRBV2	15	CASTSETSGFGGQFF	TGTGCCAGCACCAGCGAGACTAGCGGATTCGGAGGGCAGTTCTTC
TRBJ1-1	-	-	TRBV10-3	16	CAISESEFRGDTEAFF	TGTGCCATCAGTGAGTCGGAATTCCGAGGAGATACTGAAGCTTTCTTT
TRBJ1-2	-	-	TRBV28	15	CASSFGRGDLRGYTF	TGTGCCAGCAGTTTCGGGCGGGGGGATCTGAGGGGCTACACCTTC
TRBJ2-5	-	-	TRBV19	15	CASSPRGGSRETQYF	TGTGCCAGTAGTCCGAGGGGGGGGTCTAGAGAGACCCAGTACTTC
TRBJ2-6	-	TRBD1	TRBV14	19	CASSGHGTGPFSGANVLTF	TGTGCCAGCAGCGGACACGGGACAGGGCCGTTCTCTGGGGCCAACGTCCTGACTTTC
TRBJ1-2	-	TRBD1	TRBV6-5	15	CARINLEGQNYGYTF	TGTGCCAGGATCAACCTCGAGGGACAGAACTATGGCTACACCTTC
TRBJ2-5	-	TRBD2	TRBV6-5	15	CASSRSGSGQETQYF	TGTGCCAGCAGTCGAAGCGGGAGCGGGCAAGAGACCCAGTACTTC
TRBJ1-3	-	TRBD1	TRBV7-2	15	CASSLKGAGGNTIYF	TGTGCCAGCAGCTTAAAGGGGGCGGGTGGAAACACCATATATTTT